The present TCR beta chain was sequenced within a study of blood T cell repertoires in COVID-19. CDR1 is SQVTM and CDR2 is ANQGSEA in the germline V gene. V lost 4 bases and J lost 1; bases outside the gene matches: 0. This CDR3 contains 13 residues. Authors' methods: Quantification of nucleated cells was approximated via reference gene primer amplification. The repertoire was sequenced with immunoSEQ multiplex PCR; TCRdb's copy has only in-frame clones and lacks some. V and J calls and clone size follow that table, whereas D and trimming were derived from the DNA. The top ten clones hold roughly 0.39% of a sample with roughly 45,000 clones, around 86% of them seen once.

This TCR was sampled from a human donor in a cohort sampled during active COVID-19. The V and J genes are TRBV29-1 and TRBJ1-5; 8 positions match TRBD1. The sequencing sample was made of peripheral blood. DNA for the CDR3: TGCAGCGTTGGACAGGGGAGCAATCAGCCCCAGCATTTT. As protein: CSVGQGSNQPQHF. Full variable domain (missing parts from reference TRBV29-1 and TRBJ1-5): SAVISQKPSRDICQRGTSLTIQCQVDSQVTMMFWYRQQPGQSLTLIATANQGSEATYESGFVIDKFPISRPNLTFSTLTVSNMSPEDSSIYLCSVGQGSNQPQHFGDGTRLSIL.